These 27 T cell receptor beta chains share one sample of origin, sequenced in a study of response to subunit inactivated influenza vaccine (dated by TCRdb to 2017 to 2018). Library construction relied on RT-PCR. Instrument on record: Illumina HiSeq 2500. In TCRdb, the public reads were trimmed at Q25 with fastp and aligned with MiXCR, with productive beta chains retained. Every distinct CDR3 protein forms one entry, paired with its most common genes and DNA. Counted in this sample were about 500,000 distinct CDR3 sequences; 16% of them appeared once. The ten largest clones take up less than 4% of the sample. The starting material was CD4+ T cells sorted from PBMCs, obtained roughly 24 months after vaccination. Every receptor here comes from a man aged 50 to 69 who received an inactivated influenza vaccine. Donor details come from another sample of the same person, matched by shared clones.

In this sample, this clonotype turned up a few times. V usage is TRBV7-8 and J usage is TRBJ2-7, with TRBD1 matching over 10 bases. The germline gives CDR1 SGHVS, CDR2 FQNEAQ. The V gene end was trimmed by 5 bases and the J gene end by 4 bases; junction bases not matched to a gene: 8. The CDR3 is 15 amino acids. The chain's CDR3 is CASSIDRDRGYEQYF. In DNA, the CDR3 is TGTGCCAGCAGCATCGACCGGGACAGGGGTTACGAGCAGTACTTC.

Here the CDR3 reads CASRHTNSYNEQFF. DNA of the CDR3: TGTGCCAGCAGGCACACTAACTCCTACAATGAGCAGTTCTTC. The V call is TRBV10-3, the J call TRBJ2-1; D gene ambiguous. V lost 10 bases, J lost 0 bases, and 13 bases lay in between. The CDR3 is 14 amino acids. Germline lookup yields CDR1 ENHRY and CDR2 SYGVKD.

This clonotype has more than one count but fewer than ten. V usage is TRBV11-1 and J usage is TRBJ2-1, with TRBD2 identical over 8 bases. J lost 7 bases, V lost 4 bases, and 18 bases had no gene match. CDR1 is SGHAT and CDR2 is FQDESV in the germline V gene (reference sequence). The CDR3 spans 18 residues. CDR3 amino acids: CASSSLAGSGGRVNEQFF. The CDR3 DNA is TGTGCCAGCAGCTCCCTCGCGGGGAGCGGGGGAAGGGTAAATGAGCAGTTCTTC.

V gene TRBV5-1 combines with J gene TRBJ1-5; D gene ambiguous. The CDR3 runs to 15 residues. The germline V gene has CDR1 SGHRS and CDR2 YFSETQ. Trimming took off 5 bases at V and 0 bases at J, with 12 bases between the two ends. This chain's CDR3 is CASRPAPDSNQPQHF. CDR3 in DNA: TGCGCCAGCAGACCGGCACCGGATAGCAATCAGCCCCAGCATTTT. The full variable domain, rest sourced from reference TRBV5-1 and TRBJ1-5, is KAGVTQTPRYLIKTRGQQVTLSCSPISGHRSVSWYQQTPGQGLQFLFEYFSETQRNKGNFPGRFSGRQFSNSRSEMNVSTLELGDSALYLCASRPAPDSNQPQHFGDGTRLSIL.

This clonotype was seen many times. This sequence joins TRBV10-3 and TRBJ2-7; 16 bases line up with TRBD2. The ends lost 6 bases at V and 5 bases at J; junction bases unmatched: 13. The germline gives CDR1 ENHRY, CDR2 SYGVKD. CDR3 size: 18 residues. Here the CDR3 DNA reads TGTGCCATCAGGCGGGGACTAGCGGGAGGGATTTTTGCGGACGAGCAGTACTTC. Translated, it gives CAIRRGLAGGIFADEQYF.

This clonotype was observed a handful of times. The chain uses TRBV5-1 and TRBJ2-5; TRBD2 matches at 9 bases. The germline V gene has CDR1 SGHRS and CDR2 YFSETQ. Trimming cost V 0 bases and J 2 bases; bases outside gene matches: 5. CDR3 length: 16 amino acids. In DNA, the CDR3 is TGCGCCAGCAGCTTGGCAACTGCGGGAGGGCAAGAGACCCAGTACTTC. Translating it yields CASSLATAGGQETQYF.

This clonotype was seen ten or more times. This chain uses TRBV28 with TRBJ2-2, with 10 bases matching TRBD2. The CDR3 has 14 amino acids. From germline, CDR1 is MDHEN and CDR2 SYDVKM. V gave up 6 bases and J gave up 5 bases; unmatched junction bases: 3. This CDR3 is CASSSSGGTGELFF. The DNA for the CDR3 is TGTGCCAGCAGCAGTAGCGGGGGGACCGGGGAGCTGTTTTTT.

This clonotype was seen only a few times. The chain carries TRBV28 and TRBJ1-5; 7 nucleotides match TRBD1. Germline V lookup: CDR1 MDHEN, CDR2 SYDVKM. Trimming took 6 bases from V and 5 from J; bases not matched to a gene: 10. This CDR3 contains 15 residues. In DNA form, the CDR3 reads TGTGCCAGCAGCTTGACAGGGCGACTCGATCAGCCCCAGCATTTT. Encoded protein: CASSLTGRLDQPQHF.

V gene TRBV20-1 combines with J gene TRBJ2-3, with 9 bases identical to TRBD2. J lost 4 bases, V lost 8 bases, and 10 bases had no gene match. The CDR3 contains 14 residues. Germline V gives CDR1 DFQATT, CDR2 SNEGSKA (reference sequence). The CDR3 DNA reads TGCAGTACCAAAAGCGGGGGGCGCTCAGATACGCAGTATTTT. It specifies CSTKSGGRSDTQYF.

There are a few counts of this clonotype. The rearrangement joins TRBV6-1 to TRBJ1-2; the D gene is possibly TRBD1 (5 bases). The CDR3 is made up of 14 amino acids. Germline V lookup: CDR1 MNHNS, CDR2 SASEGT. V was pared by 7 bases and J by 6 bases, with 18 bases between. This CDR3 reads CASTPQGTGDGYTF. CDR3 nucleotides: TGTGCCAGCACCCCCCAAGGTACAGGAGATGGCTACACCTTC.

Only a few counts were recorded for this clonotype. The chain is built from TRBV29-1 and TRBJ2-7; perhaps TRBD2 as D (7 bases). The CDR3 length is 13 residues. CDR1 and CDR2 (germline): SQVTM, ANQGSEA. V gave up 7 bases and J gave up 3 bases, with 16 bases separating them. CDR3 amino acids: CSGGGQTLYEQYF. In DNA form, the CDR3 reads TGCAGCGGGGGGGGCCAGACCCTCTACGAGCAGTACTTC.

This clonotype was found a few times. The chain uses TRBV10-2 and TRBJ1-6; D remains unclear. Deletions cut 3 bases from V and 9 bases from J, with 9 bases between. CDR1 WSHSY and CDR2 SAAADI come from the germline V gene. The CDR3 totals 13 residues. CDR3 nucleotide sequence: TGCGCCAGCAGTGAAAGGTGGATTTCACCCCTCCACTTT. It translates to CASSERWISPLHF.

The chain couples TRBV28 to TRBJ2-3; TRBD1 aligns across 10 bases. Losses at the gene ends were 6 bases for V and 4 bases for J; bases not matched to a gene: 10. This CDR3 contains 16 residues. Germline V gene sequence: CDR1 MDHEN, CDR2 SYDVKM. The CDR3 DNA is TGTGCCAGCAGCCCCCTCGGGACAGGGGTTTCAGATACGCAGTATTTT. Translating it yields CASSPLGTGVSDTQYF.

CDR3 amino acids: CASSLGTRGKLFF. For the CDR3, the DNA is TGCGCCAGCAGCTTGGGTACAAGGGGAAAACTGTTTTTT. V is TRBV5-1 and J is TRBJ1-4; TRBD1 is a possible D gene (5 bases). From germline, CDR1 is SGHRS and CDR2 YFSETQ. The CDR3 has 13 amino acids. V was pared by 0 bases and J by 10 bases, with 10 bases between.

This clonotype showed up just a few times. The chain joins TRBV15 to TRBJ2-5; possible D gene TRBD2, 6 bases. This CDR3 region has 16 residues. Germline V gene lookup returns CDR1 LNHNV and CDR2 YYDKDF (reference sequence). The V end lost 3 bases, the J end lost 5 bases, and 19 bases lay between the germline ends. CDR3 sequence (DNA): TGTGCCACCAGCAGGGGGACTGCTAGATCGGGGGAGACCCAGTACTTC. Protein sequence: CATSRGTARSGETQYF.

This clonotype was counted only a few times. The chain uses TRBV20-1 and TRBJ2-2, with unresolved D. The germline gives CDR1 DFQATT, CDR2 SNEGSKA (reference sequence). Trimming pared 3 bases from V and 4 bases from J, leaving 9 bases between. This CDR3 comprises 13 residues. The CDR3 sequence: CSASRQSTGELFF. The CDR3 DNA reads TGCAGTGCTAGTAGGCAGTCCACCGGGGAGCTGTTTTTT.

The genes are TRBV5-1 and TRBJ2-1, with TRBD2 matching over 12 bases. V lost 3 bases, J lost 0 bases, and 7 bases stayed unmatched. The CDR3 covers 18 residues. CDR1 and CDR2 (germline): SGHRS, YFSETQ. The CDR3 spells CASSSRTSGALSYNEQFF. The CDR3 nucleotides read TGCGCCAGCAGCTCCCGGACTAGCGGGGCCCTCTCCTACAATGAGCAGTTCTTC.

The genes are TRBV10-1 and TRBJ2-2; D remains ambiguous. The CDR3 totals 12 residues. The germline CDR1 and CDR2 sequences are WNHNN and SYGVQD (reference sequence). V dropped 1 base and J dropped 5 bases, with 2 bases sitting between them. CDR3: CASSELTGELFF. In DNA form, the CDR3 reads TGCGCCAGCAGTGAGTTGACCGGGGAGCTGTTTTTT.

This clonotype has only a few counts. This chain joins TRBV20-1 and TRBJ2-7; 8 bases match TRBD1. The CDR3 sequence is 14 residues long. The V gene end was trimmed by 3 bases and the J gene end by 0 bases; junction bases not matched to a gene: 4. Germline CDR1 DFQATT, CDR2 SNEGSKA (reference sequence). The CDR3 loop reads CSASEQGVSYEQYF. The DNA of the CDR3 is TGCAGTGCTAGCGAACAGGGGGTCTCCTACGAGCAGTACTTC.

At least ten counts were recorded for this clonotype. The chain links TRBV12-3 or TRBV12-4 to TRBJ2-7; weak D call: TRBD1 (5 bases). The ends were cut back, 1 base at V and 0 bases at J, with 10 bases in the middle. The CDR3 runs 15 residues. The CDR3 loop is CASSLEAGPSYEQYF. For the CDR3, the DNA is TGTGCCAGCAGTTTAGAAGCAGGGCCCTCCTACGAGCAGTACTTC.

V is TRBV10-3 and J is TRBJ2-5; D not certain. The CDR3 length is 16 residues. Trimming shortened V by 3 bases and J by 0 bases, and 14 bases separated the two germline ends. The germline V gene encodes CDR1 ENHRY and CDR2 SYGVKD. The CDR3: CAISDPARGNQETQYF. In DNA form, the CDR3 reads TGTGCCATCAGTGACCCTGCGAGAGGCAACCAAGAGACCCAGTACTTC.

This clonotype has just a few counts. The chain recombines TRBV20-1 with TRBJ2-1; D is perhaps TRBD1 or TRBD2 (5 bases each). The CDR3 totals 16 residues. Deletions cut 5 bases from V and 6 bases from J, with 23 bases between. In germline, CDR1 is DFQATT, CDR2 SNEGSKA (reference sequence). Here the CDR3 reads CSAAGVGRSGGNEQFF. As DNA, the CDR3 is TGCAGTGCTGCCGGCGTGGGGCGGAGTGGGGGCAATGAGCAGTTCTTC.

A few counts support this clonotype. The V and J genes are TRBV4-2 and TRBJ2-3, with D uncertain. V gave up 4 bases and J gave up 3 bases, with 17 bases separating them. The CDR3 has 16 residues. Germline V gene lookup returns CDR1 LGHNA and CDR2 YNFKEQ. The CDR3 DNA sequence: TGTGCCAGCAGCCCCCGTCGCGGCCGGTCAACAGATACGCAGTATTTT. This translates into CASSPRRGRSTDTQYF.

In DNA form, the CDR3 reads TGTGCCAGCAGCCAAATGACAGGGATCGGCACTGAAGCTTTCTTT. This gives the protein CASSQMTGIGTEAFF. The genes are TRBV5-5 and TRBJ1-1; 7 nucleotides agree with TRBD1. Trimming took 4 bases from V and 4 from J; bases not matched to a gene: 10. This CDR3 has 15 amino acids. In germline, CDR1 is SGHKS, CDR2 YYEKEE (reference sequence).

This chain connects TRBV2 to TRBJ2-7; D gene ambiguous. Germline V gives CDR1 SNHLY, CDR2 FYNNEI. The CDR3 spans 11 residues. V was trimmed by 4 bases and J by 5 bases, leaving 6 bases between them. CDR3 DNA: TGTGCCAGCAGTGTGATCGACGAGCAGTACTTC. This encodes CASSVIDEQYF. Full variable domain (missing parts from reference TRBV2 and TRBJ2-7): EPEVTQTPSHQVTQMGQEVILRCVPISNHLYFYWYRQILGQKVEFLVSFYNNEISEKSEIFDDQFSVERPDGSNFTLKIRSTKLEDSAMYFCASSVIDEQYFGPGTRLTVT.

The CDR3 DNA reads TGTGCCAGCAGCCCTAGGACAGGGGGTACTCACGAGCAGTACTTC. This gives the protein CASSPRTGGTHEQYF. The V and J genes are TRBV12-3 or TRBV12-4 and TRBJ2-7; 10 bases fit TRBD1. Germline trimming cut 6 bases from V and 5 bases from J; bases unmatched to any gene: 10. This CDR3 is 15 amino acids long.

The chain carries TRBV2 and TRBJ2-7, with 10 bases fitting TRBD1. This CDR3 is 14 amino acids long. Germline CDR1 and CDR2: SNHLY and FYNNEI. The V and J ends lost 5 bases and 7 bases, in that order; junction bases with no gene match: 8. This CDR3 reads CASSKDRGDYEQYF. CDR3 in DNA: TGTGCCAGCAGTAAGGACAGGGGGGACTATGAGCAGTACTTC.